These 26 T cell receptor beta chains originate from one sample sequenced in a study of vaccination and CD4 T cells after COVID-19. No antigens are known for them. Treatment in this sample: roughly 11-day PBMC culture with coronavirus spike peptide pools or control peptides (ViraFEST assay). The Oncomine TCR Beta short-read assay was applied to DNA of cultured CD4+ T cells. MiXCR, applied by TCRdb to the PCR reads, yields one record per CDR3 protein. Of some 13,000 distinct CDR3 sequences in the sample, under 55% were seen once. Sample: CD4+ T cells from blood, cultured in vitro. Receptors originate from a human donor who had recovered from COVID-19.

The CDR3 DNA reads TGCGCCAGCAGCGCGGGGAGTCGCACTGAAGCTTTCTTT. Its translation is CASSAGSRTEAFF. This chain connects TRBV10-1 to TRBJ1-1; D ambiguous. The CDR3 has 13 amino acids. The ends were cut back, 6 bases at V and 4 bases at J, with 12 bases in the middle. The germline CDR1 and CDR2 sequences are WNHNN and SYGVQD (reference sequence).

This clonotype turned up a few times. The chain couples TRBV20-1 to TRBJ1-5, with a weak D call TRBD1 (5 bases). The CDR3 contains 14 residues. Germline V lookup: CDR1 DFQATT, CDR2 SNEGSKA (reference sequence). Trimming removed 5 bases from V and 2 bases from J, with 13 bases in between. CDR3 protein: CSAQTGFGNQPQHF. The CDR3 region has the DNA TGCAGTGCTCAAACAGGTTTCGGCAATCAGCCCCAGCATTTT.

The CDR3 bases are TGTGCCAGCAGTCCGGACTGGAATGAGCAGTTCTTC. It specifies CASSPDWNEQFF. The chain uses TRBV7-9 and TRBJ2-1; a weak D match, TRBD2 (5 bases). This CDR3 spans 12 amino acids. Per germline, CDR1 SEHNR and CDR2 FQNEAQ (reference sequence). V shed 6 bases and J shed 7 bases, with 10 bases lying between them.

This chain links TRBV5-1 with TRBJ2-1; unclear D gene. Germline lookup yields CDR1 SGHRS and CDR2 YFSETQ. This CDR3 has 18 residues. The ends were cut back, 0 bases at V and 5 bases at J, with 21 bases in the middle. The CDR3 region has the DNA TGCGCCAGCAGCTTGGGACGTGCGATCTCTGGAACACACAATGAGCAGTTCTTC. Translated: CASSLGRAISGTHNEQFF.

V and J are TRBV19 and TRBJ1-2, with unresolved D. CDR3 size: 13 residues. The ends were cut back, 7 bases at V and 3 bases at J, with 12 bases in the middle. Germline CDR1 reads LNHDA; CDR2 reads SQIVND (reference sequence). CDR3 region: CASNPVGYYGYTF. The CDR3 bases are TGTGCCAGTAATCCAGTGGGGTACTATGGCTACACCTTC. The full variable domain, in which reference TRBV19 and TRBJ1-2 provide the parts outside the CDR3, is DGGITQSPKYLFRKEGQNVTLSCEQNLNHDAMYWYRQDPGQGLRLIYYSQIVNDFQKGDIAEGYSVSREKKESFPLTVTSAQKNPTAFYLCASNPVGYYGYTFGSGTRLTVV.

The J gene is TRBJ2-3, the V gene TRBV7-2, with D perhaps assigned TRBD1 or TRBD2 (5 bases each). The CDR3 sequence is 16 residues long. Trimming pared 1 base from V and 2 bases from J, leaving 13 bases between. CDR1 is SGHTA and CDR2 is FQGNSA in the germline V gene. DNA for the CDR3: TGTGCCAGCAGCTTAGTGGGGACGGGGATCACAGATACGCAGTATTTT. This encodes CASSLVGTGITDTQYF.

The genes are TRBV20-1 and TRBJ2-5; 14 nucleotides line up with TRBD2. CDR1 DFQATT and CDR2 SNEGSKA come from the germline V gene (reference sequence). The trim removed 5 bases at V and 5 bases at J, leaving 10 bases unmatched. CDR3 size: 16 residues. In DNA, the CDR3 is TGCAGTGCTGGATCCGGGACTAGCGGGGGCCGGGAGACCCAGTACTTC. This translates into CSAGSGTSGGRETQYF.

DNA of the CDR3: TGTGCCAGCCGGTCCGGGACAAAGACTAACTATGGCTACACCTTC. This sequence encodes CASRSGTKTNYGYTF. The V and J genes are TRBV6-1 and TRBJ1-2; possibly TRBD1 for D (6 bases). The CDR3 has 15 residues. V lost 8 bases to trimming and J lost 0 bases, with 16 bases between them. Per the germline V gene, CDR1 is MNHNS and CDR2 is SASEGT.

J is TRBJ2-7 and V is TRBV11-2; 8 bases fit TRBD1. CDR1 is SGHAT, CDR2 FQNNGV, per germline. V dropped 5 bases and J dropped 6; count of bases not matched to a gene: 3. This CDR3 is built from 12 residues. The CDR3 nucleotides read TGTGCCAGCAGCCGACAGGGGACCGAGCAGTACTTC. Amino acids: CASSRQGTEQYF.

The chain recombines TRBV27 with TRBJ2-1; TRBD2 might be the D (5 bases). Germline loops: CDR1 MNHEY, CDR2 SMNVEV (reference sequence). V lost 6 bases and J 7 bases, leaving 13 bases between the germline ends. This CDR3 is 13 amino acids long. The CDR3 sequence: CASRALGENEQFF. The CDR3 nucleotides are TGTGCCAGCAGGGCCCTCGGGGAGAATGAGCAGTTCTTC.

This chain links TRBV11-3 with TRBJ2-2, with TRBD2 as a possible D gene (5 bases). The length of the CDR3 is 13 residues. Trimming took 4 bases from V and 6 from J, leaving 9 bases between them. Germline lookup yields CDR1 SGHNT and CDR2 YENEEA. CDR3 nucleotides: TGTGCCAGCAGCTCCTCTAGCTCCGGGGAGCTGTTTTTT. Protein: CASSSSSSGELFF.

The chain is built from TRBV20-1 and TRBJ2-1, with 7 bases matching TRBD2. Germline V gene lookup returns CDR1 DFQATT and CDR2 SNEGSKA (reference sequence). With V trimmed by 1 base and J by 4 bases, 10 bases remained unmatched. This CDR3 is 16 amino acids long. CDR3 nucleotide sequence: TGCAGTGCTAGAGTCGGGGGGATGGCACTTTACAATGAGCAGTTCTTC. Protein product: CSARVGGMALYNEQFF.

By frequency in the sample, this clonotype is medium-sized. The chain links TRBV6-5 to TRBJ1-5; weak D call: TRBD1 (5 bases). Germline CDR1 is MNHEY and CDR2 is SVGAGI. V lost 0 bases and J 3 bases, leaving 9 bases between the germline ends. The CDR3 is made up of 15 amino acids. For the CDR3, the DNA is TGTGCCAGCAGTTACTCGGTGGACAACAATCAGCCCCAGCATTTT. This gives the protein CASSYSVDNNQPQHF.

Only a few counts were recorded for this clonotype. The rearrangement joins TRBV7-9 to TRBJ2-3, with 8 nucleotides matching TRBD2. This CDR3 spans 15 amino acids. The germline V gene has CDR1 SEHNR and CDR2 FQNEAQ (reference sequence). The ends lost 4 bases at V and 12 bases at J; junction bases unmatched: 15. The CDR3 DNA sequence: TGTGCCAGCAGCTCCGCCCCGGGGGGGGCCCATCTTCAGTATTTT. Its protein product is CASSSAPGGAHLQYF.

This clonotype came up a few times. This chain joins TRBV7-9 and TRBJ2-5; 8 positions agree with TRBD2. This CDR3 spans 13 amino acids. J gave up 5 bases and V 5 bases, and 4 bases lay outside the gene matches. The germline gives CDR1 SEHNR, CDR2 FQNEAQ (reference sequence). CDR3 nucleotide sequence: TGTGCCAGCAGCCGGGGGGGTTGGGAGACCCAGTACTTC. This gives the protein CASSRGGWETQYF. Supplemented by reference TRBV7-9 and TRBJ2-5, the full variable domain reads DTGVSQNPRHKITKRGQNVTFRCDPISEHNRLYWYRQTLGQGPEFLTYFQNEAQLEKSRLLSDRFSAERPKGSFSTLEIQRTEQGDSAMYLCASSRGGWETQYFGPGTRLLVL.

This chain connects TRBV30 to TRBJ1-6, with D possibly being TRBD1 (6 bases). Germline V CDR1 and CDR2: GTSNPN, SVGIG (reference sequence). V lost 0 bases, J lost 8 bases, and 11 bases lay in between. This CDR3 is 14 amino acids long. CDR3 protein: CAWSVRAGDSPLHF. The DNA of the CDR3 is TGTGCCTGGAGTGTACGGGCAGGGGATTCACCCCTCCACTTT.

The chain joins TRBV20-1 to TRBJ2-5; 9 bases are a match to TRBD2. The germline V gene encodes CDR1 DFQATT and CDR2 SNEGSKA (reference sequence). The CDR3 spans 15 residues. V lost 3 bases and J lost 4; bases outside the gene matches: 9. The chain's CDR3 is CSASFSGGRGETQYF. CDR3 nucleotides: TGCAGTGCTAGTTTCAGCGGGGGGCGGGGAGAGACCCAGTACTTC.

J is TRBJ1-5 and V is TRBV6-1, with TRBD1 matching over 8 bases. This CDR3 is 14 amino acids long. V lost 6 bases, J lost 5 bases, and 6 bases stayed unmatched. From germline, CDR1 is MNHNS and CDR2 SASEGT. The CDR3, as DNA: TGTGCCAGCAGACCCCCAGGGGGCGATCAGCCCCAGCATTTT. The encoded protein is CASRPPGGDQPQHF.

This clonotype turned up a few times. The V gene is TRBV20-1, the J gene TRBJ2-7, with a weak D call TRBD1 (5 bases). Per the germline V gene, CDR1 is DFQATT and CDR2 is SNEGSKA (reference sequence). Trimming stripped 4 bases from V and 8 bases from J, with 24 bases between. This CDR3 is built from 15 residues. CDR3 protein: CSAKRPQGGDVQQYF. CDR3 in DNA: TGCAGTGCTAAGAGACCCCAGGGTGGGGATGTGCAGCAGTACTTC.

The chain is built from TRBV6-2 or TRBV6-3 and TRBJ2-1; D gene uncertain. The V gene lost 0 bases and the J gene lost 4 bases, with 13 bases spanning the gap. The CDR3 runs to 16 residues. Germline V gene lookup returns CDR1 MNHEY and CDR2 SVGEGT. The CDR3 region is CASSYSQASLYNEQFF. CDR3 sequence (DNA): TGTGCCAGCAGTTACTCGCAGGCATCGTTATACAATGAGCAGTTCTTC.

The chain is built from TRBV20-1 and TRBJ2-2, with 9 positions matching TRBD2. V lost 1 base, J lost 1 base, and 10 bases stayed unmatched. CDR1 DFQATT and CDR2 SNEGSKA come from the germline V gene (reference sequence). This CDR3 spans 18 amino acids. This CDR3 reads CSARGGQSLAGNTGELFF. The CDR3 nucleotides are TGCAGTGCTAGAGGGGGGCAGTCACTAGCGGGGAACACCGGGGAGCTGTTTTTT.

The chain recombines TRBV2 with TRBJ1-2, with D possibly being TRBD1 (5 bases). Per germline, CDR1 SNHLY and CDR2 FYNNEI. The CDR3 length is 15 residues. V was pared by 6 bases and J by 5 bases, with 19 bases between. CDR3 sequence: CASRTLETAIYGYTF. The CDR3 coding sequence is TGTGCCAGCAGGACCCTGGAGACAGCAATTTATGGCTACACCTTC.

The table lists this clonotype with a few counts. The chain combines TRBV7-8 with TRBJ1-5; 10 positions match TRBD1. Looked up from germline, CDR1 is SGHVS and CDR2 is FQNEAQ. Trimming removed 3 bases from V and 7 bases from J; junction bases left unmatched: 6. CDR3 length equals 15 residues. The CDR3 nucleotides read TGTGCCAGCAGCTTTTTAGGGACAGGGGCCCAGCCCCAGCATTTT. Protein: CASSFLGTGAQPQHF.

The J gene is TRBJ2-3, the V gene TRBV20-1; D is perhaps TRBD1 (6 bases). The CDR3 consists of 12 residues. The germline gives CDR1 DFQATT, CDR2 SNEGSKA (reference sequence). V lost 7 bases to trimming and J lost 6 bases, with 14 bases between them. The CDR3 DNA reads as TGCAGTGTCGACACAGGGACCGATACGCAGTATTTT. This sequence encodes CSVDTGTDTQYF.

CDR3 protein: CAWKRGELVNTGELFF. CDR3 in DNA: TGTGCCTGGAAAAGGGGAGAACTCGTGAACACCGGGGAGCTGTTTTTT. The rearrangement joins TRBV30 to TRBJ2-2; D is perhaps TRBD1 or TRBD2 (5 bases each). V lost 4 bases and J 1 base, leaving 16 bases between the germline ends. Germline-derived CDR1 and CDR2 are GTSNPN and SVGIG (reference sequence). The CDR3 loop spans 16 amino acids.

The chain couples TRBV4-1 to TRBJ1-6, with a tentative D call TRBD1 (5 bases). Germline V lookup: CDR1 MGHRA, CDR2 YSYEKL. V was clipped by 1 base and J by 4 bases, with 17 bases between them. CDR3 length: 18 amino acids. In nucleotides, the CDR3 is TGCGCCAGCAGCCAAGGGGCAGGGCGGACGGATTATAATTCACCCCTCCACTTT. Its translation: CASSQGAGRTDYNSPLHF.